In its sample, the clone carrying this T cell receptor beta chain was seen many times. This entry belongs to a study of T cells after posttransplantation cyclophosphamide. Profiled with immunoSEQ multiplex PCR; TCRdb holds only in-frame clones, not every one. Found here are 40,000 to 60,000 clones, no singletons; the ten largest cover 2% to 2.5%. The material sequenced was PBMCs. The TCR was taken from a man aged 35 to 55 in good health, CMV-negative, and a related stem cell transplant donor.

DNA for the CDR3: TGTGCCACACTCACTCCAGCGGGAGACGTTCACATTCAGTACTTC. Residues: CATLTPAGDVHIQYF. This sequence joins TRBV28 and TRBJ2-4; 8 bases align to TRBD2. This CDR3 contains 15 residues. Germline CDR1 and CDR2: MDHEN and SYDVKM. V shed 10 bases and J 8 bases; nucleotides not matched to a gene: 16.